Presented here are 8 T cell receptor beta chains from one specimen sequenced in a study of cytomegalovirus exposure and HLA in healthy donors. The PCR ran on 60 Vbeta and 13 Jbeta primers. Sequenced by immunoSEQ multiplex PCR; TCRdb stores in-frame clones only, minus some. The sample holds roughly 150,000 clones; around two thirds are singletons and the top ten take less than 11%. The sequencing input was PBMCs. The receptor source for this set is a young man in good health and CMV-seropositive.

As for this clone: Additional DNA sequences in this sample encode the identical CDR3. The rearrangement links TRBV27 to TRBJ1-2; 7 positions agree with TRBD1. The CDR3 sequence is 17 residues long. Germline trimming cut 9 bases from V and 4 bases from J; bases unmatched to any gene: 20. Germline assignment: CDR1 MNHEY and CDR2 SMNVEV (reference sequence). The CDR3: CASSPPPFDREGYGYTF. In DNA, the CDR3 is TGTGCCAGTAGTCCGCCTCCGTTCGACAGGGAAGGCTATGGCTACACCTTC.

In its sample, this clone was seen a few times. The CDR3 loop is CASRRGVFDSYEQYF. The CDR3 DNA reads as TGTGCCAGCCGCCGAGGTGTCTTCGACTCCTACGAGCAGTACTTC. V gene TRBV7-9 combines with J gene TRBJ2-7; no clear D. Germline CDR1 reads SEHNR; CDR2 reads FQNEAQ (reference sequence). The CDR3 is 15 amino acids. V was shortened by 8 bases and J by 0 bases, with 17 bases between the two germline ends.

CDR3 nucleotides: TGCGCCAGCAGCAGCGGGACGGCAAACTACGAGCAGTACTTC. Translating gives CASSSGTANYEQYF. The chain recombines TRBV5-1 with TRBJ2-7, with TRBD2 matching 7 bases. CDR1 is SGHRS and CDR2 is YFSETQ in the germline V gene. With V trimmed by 4 bases and J by 3 bases, 7 bases remained unmatched. The CDR3 covers 14 residues. Full variable domain (outside the CDR3, taken from reference TRBV5-1 and TRBJ2-7): KAGVTQTPRYLIKTRGQQVTLSCSPISGHRSVSWYQQTPGQGLQFLFEYFSETQRNKGNFPGRFSGRQFSNSRSEMNVSTLELGDSALYLCASSSGTANYEQYFGPGTRLTVT.

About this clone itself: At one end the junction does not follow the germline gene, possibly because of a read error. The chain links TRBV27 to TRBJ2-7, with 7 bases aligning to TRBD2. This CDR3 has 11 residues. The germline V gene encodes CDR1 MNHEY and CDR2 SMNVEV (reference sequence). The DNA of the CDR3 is TGTGCCAGCAGTCCCTCGAGGGAGGGCAACTGG. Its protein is CASSPSREGNW.

The CDR3 protein is CASSVARGLAVSSYNEQFF. DNA of the CDR3: TGTGCCAGCAGCGTAGCTCGGGGACTAGCGGTTAGCTCCTACAATGAGCAGTTCTTC. The rearrangement joins TRBV9 to TRBJ2-1; 11 nucleotides agree with TRBD2. Germline values: CDR1 SGDLS, CDR2 YYNGEE. The CDR3 spans 19 residues. V shed 0 bases and J 0 bases; nucleotides not matched to a gene: 8.

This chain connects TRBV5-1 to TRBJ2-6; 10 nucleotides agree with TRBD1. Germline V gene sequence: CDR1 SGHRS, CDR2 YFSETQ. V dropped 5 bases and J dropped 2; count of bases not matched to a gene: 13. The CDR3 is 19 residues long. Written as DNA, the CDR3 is TGCGCCAGCAGTGGAGGAGACGGACAGGGGGTCGCTGGGGCCAACGTCCTGACTTTC. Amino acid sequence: CASSGGDGQGVAGANVLTF.

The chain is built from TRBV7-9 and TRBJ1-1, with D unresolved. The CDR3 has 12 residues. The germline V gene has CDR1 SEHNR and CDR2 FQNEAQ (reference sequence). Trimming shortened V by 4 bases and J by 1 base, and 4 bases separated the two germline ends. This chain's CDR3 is CASSYRNTEAFF. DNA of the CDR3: TGTGCCAGCAGCTACAGGAACACTGAAGCTTTCTTT.

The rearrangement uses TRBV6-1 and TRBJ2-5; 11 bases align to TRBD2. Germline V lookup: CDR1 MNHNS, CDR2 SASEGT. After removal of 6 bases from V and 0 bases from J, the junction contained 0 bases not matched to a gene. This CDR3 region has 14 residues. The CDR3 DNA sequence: TGTGCCAGCAGGACTAGCGGGGACCAAGAGACCCAGTACTTC. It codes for CASRTSGDQETQYF.